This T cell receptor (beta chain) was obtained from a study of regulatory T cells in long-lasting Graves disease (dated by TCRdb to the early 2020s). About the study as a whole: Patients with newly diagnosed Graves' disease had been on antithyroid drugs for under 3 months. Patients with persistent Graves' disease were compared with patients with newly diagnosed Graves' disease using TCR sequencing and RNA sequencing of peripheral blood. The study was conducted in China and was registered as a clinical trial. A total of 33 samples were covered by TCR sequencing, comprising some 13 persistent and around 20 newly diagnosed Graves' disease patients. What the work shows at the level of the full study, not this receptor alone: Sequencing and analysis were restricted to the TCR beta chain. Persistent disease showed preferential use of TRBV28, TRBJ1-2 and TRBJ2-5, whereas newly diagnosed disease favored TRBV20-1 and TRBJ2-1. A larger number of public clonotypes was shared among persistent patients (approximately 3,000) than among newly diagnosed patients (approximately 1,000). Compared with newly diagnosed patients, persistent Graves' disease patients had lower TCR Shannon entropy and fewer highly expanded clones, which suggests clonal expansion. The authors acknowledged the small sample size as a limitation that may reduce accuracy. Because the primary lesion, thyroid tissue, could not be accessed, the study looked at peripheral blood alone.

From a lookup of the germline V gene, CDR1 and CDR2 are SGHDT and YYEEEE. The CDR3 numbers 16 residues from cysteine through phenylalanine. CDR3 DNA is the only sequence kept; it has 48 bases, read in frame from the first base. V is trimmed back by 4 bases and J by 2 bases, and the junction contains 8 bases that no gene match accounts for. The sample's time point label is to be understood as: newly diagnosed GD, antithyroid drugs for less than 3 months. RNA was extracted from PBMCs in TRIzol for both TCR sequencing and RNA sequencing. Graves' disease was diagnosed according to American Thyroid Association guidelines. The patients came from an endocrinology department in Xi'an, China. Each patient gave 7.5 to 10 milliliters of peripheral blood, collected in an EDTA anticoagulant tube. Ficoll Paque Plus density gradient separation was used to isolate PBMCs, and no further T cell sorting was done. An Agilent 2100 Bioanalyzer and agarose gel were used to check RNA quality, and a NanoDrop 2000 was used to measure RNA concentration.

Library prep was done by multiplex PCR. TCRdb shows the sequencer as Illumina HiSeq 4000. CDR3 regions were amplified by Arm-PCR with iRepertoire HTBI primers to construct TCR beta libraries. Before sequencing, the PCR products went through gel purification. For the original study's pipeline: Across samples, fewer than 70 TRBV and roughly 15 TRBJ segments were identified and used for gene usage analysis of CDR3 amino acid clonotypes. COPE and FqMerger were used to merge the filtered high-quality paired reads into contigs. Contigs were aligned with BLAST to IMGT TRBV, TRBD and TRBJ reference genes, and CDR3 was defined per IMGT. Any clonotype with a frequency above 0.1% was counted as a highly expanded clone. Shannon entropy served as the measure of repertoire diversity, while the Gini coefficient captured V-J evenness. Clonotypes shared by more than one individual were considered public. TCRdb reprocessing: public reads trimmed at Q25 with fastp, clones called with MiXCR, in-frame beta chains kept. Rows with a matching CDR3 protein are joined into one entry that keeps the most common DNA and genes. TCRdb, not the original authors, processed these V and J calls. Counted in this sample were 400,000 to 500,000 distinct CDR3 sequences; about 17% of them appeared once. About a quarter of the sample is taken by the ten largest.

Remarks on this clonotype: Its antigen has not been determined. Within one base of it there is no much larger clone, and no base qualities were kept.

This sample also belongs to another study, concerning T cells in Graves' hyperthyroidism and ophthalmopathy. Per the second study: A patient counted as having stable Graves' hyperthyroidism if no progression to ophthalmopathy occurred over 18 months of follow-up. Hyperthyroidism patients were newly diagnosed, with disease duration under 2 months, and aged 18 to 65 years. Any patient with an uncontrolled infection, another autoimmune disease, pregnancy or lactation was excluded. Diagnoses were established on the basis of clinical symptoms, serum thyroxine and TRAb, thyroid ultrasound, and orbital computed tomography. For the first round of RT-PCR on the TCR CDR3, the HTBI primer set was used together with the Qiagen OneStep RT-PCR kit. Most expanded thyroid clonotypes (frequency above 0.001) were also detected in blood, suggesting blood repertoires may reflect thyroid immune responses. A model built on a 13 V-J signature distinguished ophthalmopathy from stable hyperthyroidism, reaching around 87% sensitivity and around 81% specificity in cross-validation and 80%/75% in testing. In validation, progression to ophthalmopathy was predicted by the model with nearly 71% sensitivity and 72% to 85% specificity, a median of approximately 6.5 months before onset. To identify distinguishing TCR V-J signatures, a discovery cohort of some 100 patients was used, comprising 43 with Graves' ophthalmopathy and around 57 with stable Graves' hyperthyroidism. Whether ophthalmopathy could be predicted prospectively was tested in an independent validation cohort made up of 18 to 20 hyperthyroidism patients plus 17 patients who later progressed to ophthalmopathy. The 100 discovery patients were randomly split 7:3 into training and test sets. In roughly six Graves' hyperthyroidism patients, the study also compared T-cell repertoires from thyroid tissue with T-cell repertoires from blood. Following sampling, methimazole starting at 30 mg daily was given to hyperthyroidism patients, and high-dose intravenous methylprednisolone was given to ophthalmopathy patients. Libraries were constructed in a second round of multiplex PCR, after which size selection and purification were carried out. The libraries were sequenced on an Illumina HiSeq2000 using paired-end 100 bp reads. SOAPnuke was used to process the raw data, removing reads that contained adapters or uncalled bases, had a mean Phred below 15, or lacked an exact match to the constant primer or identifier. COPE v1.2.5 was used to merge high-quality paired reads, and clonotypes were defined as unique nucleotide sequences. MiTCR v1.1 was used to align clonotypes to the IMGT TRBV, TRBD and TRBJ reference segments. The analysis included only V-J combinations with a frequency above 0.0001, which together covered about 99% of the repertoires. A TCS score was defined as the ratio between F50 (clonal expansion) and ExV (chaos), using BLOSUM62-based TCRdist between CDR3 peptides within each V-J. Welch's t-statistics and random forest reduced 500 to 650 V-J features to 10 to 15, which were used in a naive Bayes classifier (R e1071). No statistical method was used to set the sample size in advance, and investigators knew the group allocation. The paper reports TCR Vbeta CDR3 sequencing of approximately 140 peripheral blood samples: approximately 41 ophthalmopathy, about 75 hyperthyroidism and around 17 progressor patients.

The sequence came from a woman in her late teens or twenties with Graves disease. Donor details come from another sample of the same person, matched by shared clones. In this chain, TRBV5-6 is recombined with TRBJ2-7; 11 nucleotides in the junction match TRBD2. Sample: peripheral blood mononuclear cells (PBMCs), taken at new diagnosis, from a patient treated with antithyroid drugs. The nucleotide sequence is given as TGTGCCAGCAGCACCTCACTAGCGGGAGTCACCTACGAGCAGTACTTC. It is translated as CASSTSLAGVTYEQYF.